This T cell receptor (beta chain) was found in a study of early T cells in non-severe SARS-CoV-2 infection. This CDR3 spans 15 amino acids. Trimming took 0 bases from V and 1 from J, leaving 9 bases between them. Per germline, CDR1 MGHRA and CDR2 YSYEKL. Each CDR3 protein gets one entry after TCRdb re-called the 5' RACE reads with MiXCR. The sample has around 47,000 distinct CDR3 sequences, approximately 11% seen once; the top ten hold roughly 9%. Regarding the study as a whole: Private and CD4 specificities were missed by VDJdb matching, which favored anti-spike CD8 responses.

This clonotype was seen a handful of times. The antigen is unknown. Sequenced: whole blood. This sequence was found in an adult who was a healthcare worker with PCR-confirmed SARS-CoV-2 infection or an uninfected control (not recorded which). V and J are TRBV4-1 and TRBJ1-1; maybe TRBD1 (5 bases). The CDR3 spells CASSQDRGGNTEAFF. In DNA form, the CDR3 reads TGCGCCAGCAGCCAAGATAGGGGAGGGAACACTGAAGCTTTCTTT.